Below are 18 T cell receptor beta chains sequenced from a single sample in a study of shared clonotypes between healthy human individuals. Clones were sequenced by immunoSEQ multiplex PCR, and TCRdb holds only the in-frame ones, with some missing. The repertoire consists of over a million clones, with around 74% occurring once and the leading ten covering about 1.4%. The sequencing input was memory CD4+ T cells sorted from blood. Subset noted: CD45RA-negative fraction. These receptors were collected from a man aged 18 to 30 in good health.

This clone was detected only a few times. The CDR3: CASRTAYGYTF. CDR3 DNA: TGTGCCAGCAGAACAGCTTATGGCTACACCTTC. The chain couples TRBV28 to TRBJ1-2; no clear D. V lost 6 bases to trimming and J lost 5 bases, with 7 bases between them. The germline V gene encodes CDR1 MDHEN and CDR2 SYDVKM. The CDR3 runs to 11 residues.

This chain uses TRBV6-1 with TRBJ2-4, with 9 nucleotides matching TRBD1. This CDR3 spans 19 amino acids. The junction had 12 bases not matched to a gene; V was cut back by 3 bases and J by 0 bases. In germline, CDR1 is MNHNS, CDR2 SASEGT. CDR3 sequence reads: CASSDRDRAGGLAKNIQYF. The CDR3 nucleotides are TGTGCCAGCAGTGATCGGGACAGGGCTGGTGGGTTAGCCAAAAACATTCAGTACTTC.

This clone appeared a few times. The rearrangement joins TRBV28 to TRBJ1-5; 11 bases are a match to TRBD1. The CDR3 sequence is 15 residues long. V was clipped by 8 bases and J by 5 bases; unmatched bases: 8. CDR1 and CDR2 from the germline V gene are MDHEN and SYDVKM. The CDR3: CASGGGQGAYQPQHF. CDR3 bases: TGTGCCAGCGGGGGAGGACAGGGGGCGTATCAGCCCCAGCATTTT.

The chain employs TRBV6-1 and TRBJ1-1; maybe TRBD1 (5 bases). Germline CDR1 MNHNS, CDR2 SASEGT. V lost 2 bases, J lost 1 base, and 14 bases lay in between. The CDR3 sequence is 16 residues long. As DNA, the CDR3 is TGTGCCAGCAGTGAATTGGGGCAGGTGAGGAACACTGAAGCTTTCTTT. Translation: CASSELGQVRNTEAFF.

This clone has at least ten counts. V usage is TRBV27 and J usage is TRBJ2-3, with 10 bases lining up with TRBD2. Germline assignment: CDR1 MNHEY and CDR2 SMNVEV (reference sequence). The CDR3 is 15 amino acids. J gave up 7 bases and V 5 bases, and 9 bases lay outside the gene matches. Here the CDR3 reads CASSPIAGGTNTQYF. CDR3 DNA: TGTGCCAGCAGTCCCATAGCGGGGGGTACGAATACGCAGTATTTT.

The V gene is TRBV5-4, the J gene TRBJ1-5; D call uncertain. Germline V gene data show CDR1 as SGHNT and CDR2 as YYREEE (reference sequence). Trimming stripped 0 bases from V and 1 base from J, with 8 bases between. The CDR3 sequence is 15 residues long. DNA for the CDR3: TGTGCCAGCAGCTTGGATGGCAGAAGCAATCAGCCCCAGCATTTT. As protein: CASSLDGRSNQPQHF.

The chain joins TRBV2 to TRBJ2-5; 9 bases match TRBD1. Germline-derived CDR1 and CDR2 are SNHLY and FYNNEI. Trimming took 5 bases from V and 4 from J; bases not matched to a gene: 14. This CDR3 has 17 residues. DNA for the CDR3: TGTGCCAGCAGTTCTTTTAAAGCCGGGACAGGGATAGAGACCCAGTACTTC. Encoded protein: CASSSFKAGTGIETQYF.

This rearrangement joins TRBV2 to TRBJ1-1, with 10 bases matching TRBD1. The CDR3 consists of 17 residues. CDR1 SNHLY and CDR2 FYNNEI come from the germline V gene. The junction had 12 bases not matched to a gene; V was cut back by 3 bases and J by 5 bases. The CDR3: CASSEKTGGFIRTEAFF. The CDR3 nucleotides are TGTGCCAGCAGTGAGAAGACAGGGGGCTTCATTCGGACTGAAGCTTTCTTT.

This sequence joins TRBV15 and TRBJ2-1; 8 nucleotides line up with TRBD2. With V trimmed by 0 bases and J by 2 bases, 3 bases remained unmatched. The CDR3 loop spans 16 amino acids. Germline V gene sequence: CDR1 LNHNV, CDR2 YYDKDF (reference sequence). CDR3 bases: TGTGCCACCAGCAGAGATAGGCGGGGGGCCTACAATGAGCAGTTCTTC. Residues: CATSRDRRGAYNEQFF.

This clone was counted ten times or more. The rearrangement links TRBV19 to TRBJ1-2; 7 bases fit TRBD1. With V trimmed by 7 bases and J by 6 bases, 5 bases remained unmatched. The CDR3 spans 12 residues. Germline V lookup: CDR1 LNHDA, CDR2 SQIVND (reference sequence). The CDR3 coding sequence is TGTGCCAGTATGGGGGACAGCGATGGCTACACCTTC. It translates to CASMGDSDGYTF.

CDR3 DNA sequence: TGTGCCTGGAGTGTTCCAGGGTACAATGGCTACACCTTC. This encodes CAWSVPGYNGYTF. The chain has TRBV30 and TRBJ1-2; maybe TRBD1 (5 bases). The V gene's germline CDR1 is GTSNPN and CDR2 SVGIG (reference sequence). V shed 0 bases and J shed 6 bases, with 11 bases lying between them. The CDR3 length is 13 residues.

V gene TRBV15 combines with J gene TRBJ2-5; either TRBD1 or TRBD2 may supply D (6 bases each). The length of the CDR3 is 12 residues. Germline V gene data show CDR1 as LNHNV and CDR2 as YYDKDF (reference sequence). Trimming took 8 bases from V and 4 from J, leaving 11 bases between them. The CDR3 region is CATFRGPETQYF. The CDR3 DNA is TGTGCCACCTTTCGGGGGCCAGAGACCCAGTACTTC.

This sequence joins TRBV2 and TRBJ2-1, with 7 bases identical to TRBD2. CDR1 and CDR2 from the germline V gene are SNHLY and FYNNEI. CDR3 length equals 13 residues. J gave up 9 bases and V 4 bases, and 6 bases lay outside the gene matches. The CDR3 DNA is TGTGCCAGCAGTGGGTGGACTAGGCCTGAGCAGTTCTTC. It is translated as CASSGWTRPEQFF.

This clone showed up just once. The gene calls are TRBV5-1 and TRBJ2-3, with D possibly being TRBD1 or TRBD2 (6 bases each). Trimming left V 6 bases short and J 2 bases short, with 16 bases between. This CDR3 contains 15 residues. The germline V gene has CDR1 SGHRS and CDR2 YFSETQ. The chain's CDR3 is CASIPEGGFTDTQYF. The CDR3 coding sequence is TGCGCCAGCATCCCCGAGGGGGGATTCACAGATACGCAGTATTTT. Combining the CDR3 with reference TRBV5-1 and TRBJ2-3 gives the whole variable domain KAGVTQTPRYLIKTRGQQVTLSCSPISGHRSVSWYQQTPGQGLQFLFEYFSETQRNKGNFPGRFSGRQFSNSRSEMNVSTLELGDSALYLCASIPEGGFTDTQYFGPGTRLTVL.

The genes are TRBV14 and TRBJ2-7; D is unclear. This CDR3 comprises 13 residues. Deletions cut 2 bases from V and 6 bases from J, with 11 bases between. Germline CDR1 reads SGHDN; CDR2 reads FVKESK. This CDR3 is CASSQLRVGEQYF. The CDR3, as DNA: TGTGCCAGCAGCCAACTAAGGGTGGGCGAGCAGTACTTC.

The chain uses TRBV19 and TRBJ1-2; no definite D call. Trimming left V 6 bases short and J 2 bases short, with 13 bases between. Germline lookup yields CDR1 LNHDA and CDR2 SQIVND (reference sequence). The CDR3 covers 14 residues. The CDR3 spells CASRRTEGNYGYTF. For the CDR3, the DNA is TGTGCCAGTAGAAGGACGGAGGGAAACTATGGCTACACCTTC.

The J gene is TRBJ2-2, the V gene TRBV5-1, with 7 positions matching TRBD1. Germline V CDR1 and CDR2: SGHRS, YFSETQ. The CDR3 consists of 15 residues. V shed 4 bases and J 4 bases; nucleotides not matched to a gene: 7. The CDR3 coding sequence is TGCGCCAGCAGCGCCTCGACAGGGAGCACCGGGGAGCTGTTTTTT. This encodes CASSASTGSTGELFF.

CDR3 sequence: CASSSHASGGYTDTQYF. DNA of the CDR3: TGCGCCAGCAGCTCCCATGCTAGCGGGGGCTACACAGATACGCAGTATTTT. The gene calls are TRBV5-1 and TRBJ2-3; 10 bases agree with TRBD2. CDR1 SGHRS and CDR2 YFSETQ come from the germline V gene. The trim removed 3 bases at V and 2 bases at J, leaving 9 bases unmatched. The CDR3 covers 17 residues.